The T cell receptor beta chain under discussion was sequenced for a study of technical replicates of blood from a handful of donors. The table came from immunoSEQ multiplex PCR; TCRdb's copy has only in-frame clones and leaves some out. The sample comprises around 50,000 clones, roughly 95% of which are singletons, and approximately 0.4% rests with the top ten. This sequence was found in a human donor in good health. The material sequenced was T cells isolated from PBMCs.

This CDR3 reads CASSVPRLAGANEQFF. The DNA of the CDR3 is TGTGCCAGCAGCGTACCACGACTAGCGGGAGCCAATGAGCAGTTCTTC. The J gene is TRBJ2-1, the V gene TRBV9, with 12 bases that match TRBD2. The length of the CDR3 is 16 residues. Germline CDR1 and CDR2: SGDLS and YYNGEE. The ends lost 1 base at V and 6 bases at J; junction bases unmatched: 5.